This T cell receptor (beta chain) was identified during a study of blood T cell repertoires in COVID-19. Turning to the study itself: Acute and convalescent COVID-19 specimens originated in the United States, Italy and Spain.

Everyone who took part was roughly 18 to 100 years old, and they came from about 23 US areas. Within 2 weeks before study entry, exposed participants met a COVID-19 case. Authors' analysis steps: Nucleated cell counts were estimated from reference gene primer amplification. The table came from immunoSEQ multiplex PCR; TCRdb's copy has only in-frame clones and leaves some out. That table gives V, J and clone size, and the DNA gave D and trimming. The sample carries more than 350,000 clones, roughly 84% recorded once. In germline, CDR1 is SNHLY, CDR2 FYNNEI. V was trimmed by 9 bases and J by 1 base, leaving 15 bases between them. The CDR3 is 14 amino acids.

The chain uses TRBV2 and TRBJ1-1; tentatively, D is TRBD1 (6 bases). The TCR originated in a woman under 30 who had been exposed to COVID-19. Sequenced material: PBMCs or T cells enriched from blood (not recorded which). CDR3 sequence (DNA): TGTGCCAGGGAAGGGACACAGTCGAACACTGAAGCTTTCTTT. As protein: CAREGTQSNTEAFF.